This passage covers 18 T cell receptor beta chains from one sample sequenced in a study of T cell responses to AZD1222 COVID-19 vaccine. TCRdb's copy holds only in-frame clones and misses some; the assay was immunoSEQ multiplex PCR. The table lists 150,000 to 200,000 clones, 94% of them singletons. The sequenced sample was peripheral blood, obtained on day 0 of AZD1222 vaccination. These TCRs come from an adult in good health.

CDR3 amino acids: CASIGARNTEAFF. CDR3 in DNA: TGTGCCAGCATAGGGGCCCGGAACACTGAAGCTTTCTTT. V gene TRBV27 combines with J gene TRBJ1-1, with a possible D match to TRBD1 (5 bases). CDR3 length equals 13 residues. Germline V lookup: CDR1 MNHEY, CDR2 SMNVEV (reference sequence). Trimming shortened V by 7 bases and J by 1 base, and 10 bases separated the two germline ends.

V is TRBV14 and J is TRBJ2-1; weak D call: TRBD2 (5 bases). With 1 base removed from V and 3 bases from J, the gap between germline ends came to 13 bases. Germline CDR1 is SGHDN and CDR2 is FVKESK. The CDR3 extends over 16 amino acids. CDR3 DNA: TGTGCCAGCAGCCAAGGAGTGGGAGACTACTACAATGAGCAGTTCTTC. Residues: CASSQGVGDYYNEQFF.

This sequence joins TRBV7-2 and TRBJ2-3; D might be TRBD2 (5 bases). V lost 2 bases, J lost 6 bases, and 12 bases lay in between. The germline V gene has CDR1 SGHTA and CDR2 FQGNSA. The CDR3 extends over 14 amino acids. The DNA for the CDR3 is TGTGCCAGCAGCTTAAGGAGGAGTGGGGATACGCAGTATTTT. Translation gives CASSLRRSGDTQYF.

The chain joins TRBV14 to TRBJ2-1; the match to TRBD2 covers 10 bases. Germline values: CDR1 SGHDN, CDR2 FVKESK. This CDR3 has 15 residues. The trim removed 3 bases at V and 8 bases at J, leaving 7 bases unmatched. This CDR3 is CASSHRGLATDEQFF. DNA of the CDR3: TGTGCCAGCAGCCACCGGGGACTAGCGACCGATGAGCAGTTCTTC.

To note about this clone: In the same sample, other DNA sequences code for this CDR3. This chain joins TRBV5-1 and TRBJ2-7; the D gene is possibly TRBD2 (6 bases). CDR3 length: 12 residues. CDR1 SGHRS and CDR2 YFSETQ come from the germline V gene. The V end lost 0 bases, the J end lost 5 bases, and 6 bases lay between the germline ends. CDR3 in amino acids: CASSLAGDEQYF. The CDR3 bases are TGCGCCAGCAGCTTGGCGGGGGACGAGCAGTACTTC.

This chain links TRBV11-3 with TRBJ2-1; 12 positions match TRBD2. The CDR3 is 16 amino acids. The V gene end was trimmed by 4 bases and the J gene end by 5 bases; junction bases not matched to a gene: 6. The V gene's germline CDR1 is SGHNT and CDR2 YENEEA. The CDR3 region is CASSSYGTSGHNEQFF. The DNA of the CDR3 is TGTGCCAGCAGCTCCTACGGGACTAGCGGGCACAATGAGCAGTTCTTC.

This rearrangement joins TRBV30 to TRBJ1-5; 10 positions agree with TRBD1. This CDR3 contains 13 residues. CDR1 is GTSNPN, CDR2 SVGIG, per germline (reference sequence). With V trimmed by 6 bases and J by 5 bases, 4 bases remained unmatched. This CDR3 reads CACRGQGDQPQHF. DNA for the CDR3: TGTGCCTGTAGAGGACAGGGGGATCAGCCCCAGCATTTT.

The chain employs TRBV3-1 (or the pseudogene TRBV3-2) and TRBJ1-5, with no clear D. Trimming removed 1 base from V and 4 bases from J, with 8 bases in between. This CDR3 region has 14 residues. Germline V lookup: CDR1 LGHDT, CDR2 YNNKEL (reference sequence). The CDR3 DNA follows: TGTGCCAGCAGCCAAGGGGTTGGAAATCAGCCCCAGCATTTT. This codes for CASSQGVGNQPQHF.

The chain has TRBV12-3 or TRBV12-4 and TRBJ1-1; D gene ambiguous. V was cut by 6 bases and J by 8 bases, with 10 bases left in between. The CDR3 runs to 11 residues. The CDR3 DNA reads as TGTGCCAGCAGCCCCCTCGGGGAAGCTTTCTTT. Its translation: CASSPLGEAFF.

The chain links TRBV6-5 to TRBJ2-3; D gene unclear. This CDR3 comprises 11 residues. Looked up from germline, CDR1 is MNHEY and CDR2 is SVGAGI. Trimming removed 6 bases from V and 2 bases from J, with 3 bases in between. This CDR3 reads CASRYTDTQYF. CDR3 bases: TGTGCCAGCAGATACACAGATACGCAGTATTTT.

The gene calls are TRBV27 and TRBJ2-7; D call uncertain. This CDR3 spans 15 amino acids. V dropped 5 bases and J dropped 3 bases, with 17 bases sitting between them. The germline CDR1 and CDR2 sequences are MNHEY and SMNVEV (reference sequence). In nucleotides, the CDR3 is TGTGCCAGCAGTCCTGGAATCGTTACCTTCTACGAGCAGTACTTC. It yields the protein CASSPGIVTFYEQYF.

The rearrangement uses TRBV3-1 (or the pseudogene TRBV3-2) and TRBJ2-7, with D possibly TRBD1 on 7 matching bases. This CDR3 is 13 amino acids long. Trimming removed 7 bases at V and 2 bases at J, with 12 bases between. Germline V gene lookup returns CDR1 LGHDT and CDR2 YNNKEL (reference sequence). This chain's CDR3 is CASKDRTTYEQYF. Written as DNA, the CDR3 is TGTGCCAGCAAGGACAGGACTACCTACGAGCAGTACTTC.

The rearrangement links TRBV12-5 to TRBJ1-5, with unresolved D. Germline V gene data show CDR1 as LGHNT and CDR2 as FRNRAP. The CDR3 length is 13 residues. V lost 4 bases to trimming and J lost 6 bases, with 10 bases between them. CDR3 loop: CASGSTEGQPQHF. DNA of the CDR3: TGTGCTAGTGGTTCCACCGAGGGTCAGCCCCAGCATTTT. The full variable domain, with the rest looked up from reference TRBV12-5 and TRBJ1-5, is DARVTQTPRHKVTEMGQEVTMRCQPILGHNTVFWYRQTMMQGLELLAYFRNRAPLDDSGMPKDRFSAEMPDATLATLKIQPSEPRDSAVYFCASGSTEGQPQHFGDGTRLSIL.

This chain links TRBV2 with TRBJ1-1; D unclear. This CDR3 contains 11 residues. Germline CDR1 is SNHLY and CDR2 is FYNNEI. The V and J ends lost 6 bases and 8 bases respectively, with 10 bases between them. In DNA form, the CDR3 reads TGTGCCAGCAGGGTGGAGCAGGAAGCTTTCTTT. This translates into CASRVEQEAFF.

The table lists this clone with a count of one. The rearrangement links TRBV28 to TRBJ2-1, with 7 bases aligning to TRBD2. With V trimmed by 5 bases and J by 4 bases, 5 bases remained unmatched. The CDR3 contains 14 residues. CDR1 is MDHEN and CDR2 is SYDVKM in the germline V gene. CDR3 bases: TGTGCCAGCAGTCGGAGCGGGACGTACAATGAGCAGTTCTTC. This codes for CASSRSGTYNEQFF.

The chain employs TRBV10-2 and TRBJ2-7; D perhaps matches TRBD1 (6 bases). The V gene's germline CDR1 is WSHSY and CDR2 SAAADI. Trimming stripped 6 bases from V and 0 bases from J, with 21 bases between. This CDR3 contains 17 residues. CDR3 residues: CASRRDTSDPSSYEQYF. In DNA, the CDR3 is TGCGCCAGCAGGAGGGACACCTCGGACCCAAGCTCCTACGAGCAGTACTTC.

This clone has just one count. The chain couples TRBV15 to TRBJ2-1; TRBD1 matches 10 bases. The CDR3 is 15 residues long. J lost 1 base, V lost 7 bases, and 4 bases had no gene match. The germline gives CDR1 LNHNV, CDR2 YYDKDF (reference sequence). This CDR3 reads CATITDRGSYNEQFF. CDR3 coding DNA: TGTGCCACCATCACGGACAGGGGGTCCTACAATGAGCAGTTCTTC.

The chain links TRBV12-3 or TRBV12-4 to TRBJ1-1, with D possibly matching TRBD1 (6 bases). Trimming removed 3 bases from V and 5 bases from J, with 10 bases in between. The CDR3 totals 13 residues. CDR3 in DNA: TGTGCCAGCAGTTTCGCGCAGGGGACTGAAGCTTTCTTT. Its protein is CASSFAQGTEAFF.